This passage covers 11 T cell receptor beta chains from one sample sequenced in a study of T cell repertoires in cytomegalovirus infection. One entry per CDR3 protein results from TCRdb running MiXCR on the reads. Of about 240,000 distinct CDR3 sequences listed, about 12% are singletons. The specimen sequenced was PBMCs. All receptors come from a human donor in good health (CMV status not recorded). Some clones in this sample may be carry-over from other donors' samples.

The sample holds a few counts of this clonotype. A much larger clone differs by one base, so this may be a read error. Written as DNA, the CDR3 is TGTGCCAGCAGCCAGGGGAACCAAGAGACCCAGTACTTC. Its translation is CASSQGNQETQYF. V and J are TRBV14 and TRBJ2-5; D is unresolved. V gave up 3 bases and J gave up 0 bases, with 5 bases separating them. The CDR3 covers 13 residues. Germline values: CDR1 SGHDN, CDR2 FVKESK.

A remark on this clonotype: A much bigger clone sits one base away, suggesting this may be a read error. The chain is built from TRBV4-3 and TRBJ2-7; 10 bases are a match to TRBD1. Germline V gives CDR1 LGHNA, CDR2 YSLEER. This CDR3 is 15 amino acids long. In DNA form, the CDR3 reads TGCACCAGCAGCCTTCTCCCGGGACAGGGGTACGAGCAGTACTTC. Residues: CTSSLLPGQGYEQYF.

Points on this clonotype: A read error may explain this, as a much larger clone is one base away. The chain has TRBV19 and TRBJ1-5; D might be TRBD1 (5 bases). CDR1 is LNHDA and CDR2 is SQIVND in the germline V gene (reference sequence). The CDR3 has 16 residues. V lost 6 bases and J 2 bases, leaving 17 bases between the germline ends. The CDR3 DNA reads TGTGCCAGTAGCCAGTGGACAAGGGATGGCAATCAGCCCCAGCATTTT. Protein: CASSQWTRDGNQPQHF.

This chain links TRBV12-3 or TRBV12-4 with TRBJ2-7; perhaps TRBD2 as D (5 bases). The CDR3 contains 13 residues. The V end lost 7 bases, the J end lost 6 bases, and 16 bases lay between the germline ends. The CDR3 sequence: CASTIAAGREQYF. The CDR3 bases are TGTGCCAGCACGATCGCGGCGGGTCGCGAGCAGTACTTC.

Many counts were recorded for this clonotype. V and J are TRBV28 and TRBJ1-2; 7 nucleotides line up with TRBD1. From germline, CDR1 is MDHEN and CDR2 SYDVKM. V was clipped by 5 bases and J by 3 bases; unmatched bases: 9. The length of the CDR3 is 15 residues. The CDR3 is CASSPGDSRHYGYTF. The DNA for the CDR3 is TGTGCCAGCAGTCCGGGGGACAGCCGACACTATGGCTACACCTTC.

Concerning this clonotype: One end of the junction does not line up with germline, which may come from a read error. The V gene is TRBV7-2, the J gene TRBJ2-3, with a tentative D call TRBD2 (8 bases). The CDR3 loop spans 18 amino acids. The germline V gene encodes CDR1 SGHTA and CDR2 FQGNSA. The chain's CDR3 is CASSRDSGDTQGTDTPYF. CDR3 DNA sequence: TGTGCCAGCAGTCGCGATAGCGGGGATACCCAAGGGACAGATACGCCGTATTTT.

This clonotype has a count of ten or more. This chain joins TRBV7-2 and TRBJ1-1; TRBD1 is a possible D gene (6 bases). Germline lookup yields CDR1 SGHTA and CDR2 FQGNSA. The V end lost 3 bases, the J end lost 4 bases, and 15 bases lay between the germline ends. The CDR3 spans 15 residues. This CDR3 is CASSFNAGASTEAFF. Written as DNA, the CDR3 is TGTGCCAGCAGCTTTAATGCAGGGGCGAGCACTGAAGCTTTCTTT.

V and J are TRBV6-4 and TRBJ1-5, with 7 bases aligning to TRBD1. The CDR3 totals 17 residues. CDR1 and CDR2 from the germline V gene are MRHNA and SNTAGT. With V trimmed by 1 base and J by 4 bases, 10 bases remained unmatched. The CDR3 is CASSDLGGSGGNQPQHF. CDR3 bases: TGTGCCAGCAGTGACTTAGGTGGGTCAGGGGGAAATCAGCCCCAGCATTTT.

This clonotype was picked up many times. The rearrangement joins TRBV4-2 to TRBJ2-2; 14 nucleotides align to TRBD2. The CDR3 sequence is 18 residues long. The germline gives CDR1 LGHNA, CDR2 YNFKEQ. V was clipped by 1 base and J by 3 bases; unmatched bases: 4. The CDR3 coding sequence is TGTGCCAGCAGCCAAGTCTTGACTAGCGGGAGGGACACCGGGGAGCTGTTTTTT. Translated: CASSQVLTSGRDTGELFF.

The chain is built from TRBV5-4 and TRBJ2-6; weak D call: TRBD1 (5 bases). The CDR3 is 15 amino acids. Trimming took 4 bases from V and 2 from J, leaving 10 bases between them. Germline CDR1 SGHNT, CDR2 YYREEE (reference sequence). The CDR3 here is CASSLQAPGANVLTF. The DNA of the CDR3 is TGTGCCAGCAGCCTACAGGCTCCTGGGGCCAACGTCCTGACTTTC.

The V call is TRBV27, the J call TRBJ1-1, with D hard to call. The length of the CDR3 is 12 residues. V shed 4 bases and J shed 11 bases, with 14 bases lying between them. Germline V gene sequence: CDR1 MNHEY, CDR2 SMNVEV (reference sequence). CDR3 protein: CASSYLTGRAFF. As DNA, the CDR3 is TGTGCCAGCAGTTACCTAACCGGACGGGCTTTCTTT.